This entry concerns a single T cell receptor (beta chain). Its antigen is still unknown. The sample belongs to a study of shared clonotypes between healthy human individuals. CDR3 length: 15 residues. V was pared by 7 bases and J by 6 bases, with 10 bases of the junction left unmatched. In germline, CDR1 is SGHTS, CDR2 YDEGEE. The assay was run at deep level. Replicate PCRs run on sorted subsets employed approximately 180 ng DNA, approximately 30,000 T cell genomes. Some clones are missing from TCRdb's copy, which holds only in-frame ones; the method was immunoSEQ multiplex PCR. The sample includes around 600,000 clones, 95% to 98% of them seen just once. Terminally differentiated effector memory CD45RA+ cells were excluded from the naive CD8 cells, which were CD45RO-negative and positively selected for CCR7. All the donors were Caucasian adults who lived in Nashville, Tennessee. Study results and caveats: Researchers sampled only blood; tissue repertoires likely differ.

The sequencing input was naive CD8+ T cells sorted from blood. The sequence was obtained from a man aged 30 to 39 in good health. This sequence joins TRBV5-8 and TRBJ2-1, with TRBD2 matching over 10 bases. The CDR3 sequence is CASGSDGLAVNEQFF. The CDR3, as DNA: TGTGCCAGCGGGTCCGATGGACTAGCGGTCAATGAGCAGTTCTTC.